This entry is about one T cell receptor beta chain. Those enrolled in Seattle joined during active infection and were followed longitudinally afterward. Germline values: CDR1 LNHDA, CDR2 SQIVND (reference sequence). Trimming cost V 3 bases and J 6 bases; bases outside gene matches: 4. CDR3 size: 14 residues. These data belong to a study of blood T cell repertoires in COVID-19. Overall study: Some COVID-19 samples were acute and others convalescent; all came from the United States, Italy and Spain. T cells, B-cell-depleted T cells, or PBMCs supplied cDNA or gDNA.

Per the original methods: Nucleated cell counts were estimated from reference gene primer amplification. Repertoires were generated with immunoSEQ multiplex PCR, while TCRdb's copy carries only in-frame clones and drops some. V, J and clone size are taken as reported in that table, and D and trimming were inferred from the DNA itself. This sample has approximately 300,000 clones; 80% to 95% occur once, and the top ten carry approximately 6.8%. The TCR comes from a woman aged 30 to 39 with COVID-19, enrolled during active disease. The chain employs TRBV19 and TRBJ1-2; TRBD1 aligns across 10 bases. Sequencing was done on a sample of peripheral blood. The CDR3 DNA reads TGTGCCAGTAGTATTGGACAGGGGGGAGATGGCTACACCTTC. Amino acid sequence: CASSIGQGGDGYTF.